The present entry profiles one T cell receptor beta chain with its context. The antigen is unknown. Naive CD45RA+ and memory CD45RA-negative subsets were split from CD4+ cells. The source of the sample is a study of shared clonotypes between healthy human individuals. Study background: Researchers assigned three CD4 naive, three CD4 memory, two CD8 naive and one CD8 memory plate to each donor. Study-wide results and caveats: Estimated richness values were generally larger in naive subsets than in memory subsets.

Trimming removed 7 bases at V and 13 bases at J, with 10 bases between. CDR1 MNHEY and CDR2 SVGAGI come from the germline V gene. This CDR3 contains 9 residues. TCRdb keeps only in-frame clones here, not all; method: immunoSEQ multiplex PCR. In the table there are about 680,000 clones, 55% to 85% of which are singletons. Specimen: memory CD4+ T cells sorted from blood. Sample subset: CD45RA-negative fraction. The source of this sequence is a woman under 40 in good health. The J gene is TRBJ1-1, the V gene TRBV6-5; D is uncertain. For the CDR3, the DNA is TGTGCCAGCATAGGGTTGAATTTCTTT. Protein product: CASIGLNFF.